A single sample is the source of the 9 T cell receptor beta chains below, sequenced in a study of technical replicates of blood from a few donors. Profiled with immunoSEQ multiplex PCR; TCRdb holds only in-frame clones, not every one. In the table there are about 62,000 clones, more than 75% of which are singletons. The material sequenced was PBMCs. Receptor source: a human donor in good health. Some clones in this sample may be carry-over from other donors' samples.

A single count supports this clone. The J gene is TRBJ1-1, the V gene TRBV5-1; D is unresolved. V lost 0 bases, J lost 2 bases, and 5 bases lay in between. This CDR3 is 13 amino acids long. The germline CDR1 and CDR2 sequences are SGHRS and YFSETQ. The CDR3 DNA reads as TGCGCCAGCAGCTTGGCAGTCAACACTGAAGCTTTCTTT. Translation: CASSLAVNTEAFF.

The chain carries TRBV4-1 and TRBJ1-5; the D is unclear. The CDR3 is made up of 16 amino acids. V was shortened by 0 bases and J by 6 bases, with 15 bases between the two germline ends. CDR1 MGHRA and CDR2 YSYEKL come from the germline V gene. CDR3 DNA: TGCGCCAGCAGCCAAGAAATAGGTCAGGTAGGTCAGCCCCAGCATTTT. This sequence encodes CASSQEIGQVGQPQHF.

The rearrangement joins TRBV4-1 to TRBJ1-2; tentative D call: TRBD1 (6 bases). In germline, CDR1 is MGHRA, CDR2 YSYEKL. Trimming cost V 4 bases and J 4 bases, with 19 bases left between them. This CDR3 spans 16 amino acids. CDR3 DNA sequence: TGCGCCAGCAGCCTCCAGGACAGCCTTAAGACCTATGGCTACACCTTC. Amino acids: CASSLQDSLKTYGYTF.

This clone appeared a single time. The gene calls are TRBV6-6 and TRBJ2-1; possibly TRBD2 for D (5 bases). The CDR3 contains 15 residues. CDR1 is MNHNY, CDR2 SVGAGI, per germline (reference sequence). V was pared by 4 bases and J by 5 bases, with 15 bases between. The CDR3 DNA reads TGTGCCAGCAGTTTAGGACTGGTCGGGGACAATGAGCAGTTCTTC. Its protein product is CASSLGLVGDNEQFF.

The chain employs TRBV6-5 and TRBJ2-1; D remains unclear. The V gene's germline CDR1 is MNHEY and CDR2 SVGAGI. The germline V and J ends were trimmed by 0 bases and 4 bases, with 4 bases remaining between them. The CDR3 is 13 residues long. The chain's CDR3 is CASSYSRYNEQFF. The CDR3 coding sequence is TGTGCCAGCAGTTACTCGAGGTACAATGAGCAGTTCTTC.

The chain employs TRBV7-9 and TRBJ2-1; the match to TRBD2 covers 7 bases. Germline V gives CDR1 SEHNR, CDR2 FQNEAQ (reference sequence). V trimming: 5 bases; J trimming: 3 bases; junction bases outside the gene matches: 4. There are 14 residues in the CDR3. CDR3 DNA: TGTGCCAGCAGCGGTAGCGGGTTCTACAATGAGCAGTTCTTC. This codes for CASSGSGFYNEQFF.

This chain connects TRBV5-6 to TRBJ1-2; 8 bases match TRBD1. The CDR3 is made up of 13 amino acids. The V and J ends lost 2 bases and 7 bases, in that order; junction bases with no gene match: 4. CDR1 and CDR2 (germline): SGHDT, YYEEEE. The CDR3 DNA reads TGTGCCAGCAGCTTAGGGACAGGTTTTGGCTACACCTTC. Translating gives CASSLGTGFGYTF.

The rearrangement uses TRBV5-1 and TRBJ2-1; 12 positions match TRBD1. There are 15 residues in the CDR3. V was clipped by 6 bases and J by 7 bases; unmatched bases: 8. Germline values: CDR1 SGHRS, CDR2 YFSETQ. CDR3 protein: CASIRDRGRVNEQFF. The CDR3 DNA sequence: TGCGCCAGCATAAGGGACAGGGGGCGCGTTAATGAGCAGTTCTTC. The whole variable domain, filled in from reference TRBV5-1 and TRBJ2-1, reads KAGVTQTPRYLIKTRGQQVTLSCSPISGHRSVSWYQQTPGQGLQFLFEYFSETQRNKGNFPGRFSGRQFSNSRSEMNVSTLELGDSALYLCASIRDRGRVNEQFFGPGTRLTVL.

The chain carries TRBV11-3 and TRBJ2-1, with TRBD1 matching over 8 bases. The CDR3 is 13 residues long. V dropped 5 bases and J dropped 10; count of bases not matched to a gene: 7. Germline values: CDR1 SGHNT, CDR2 YENEEA. The CDR3 region has the DNA TGTGCCAGCAGCGGAAGGACAGGGATGGAGCAGTTCTTC. Translating it yields CASSGRTGMEQFF.